Listed below are T cell receptor beta chains from one sample, sequenced in a study of T cell changes during pregnancy in multiple sclerosis. Assay used: immunoSEQ multiplex PCR; TCRdb lists only in-frame clones, some missing. The sample has about 38,000 clones; about 94% are singletons. This material consisted of CD4+ T cells from peripheral blood mononuclear cells, taken in the second trimester of pregnancy. Receptors originate from a female donor with multiple sclerosis, enrolled in a pregnancy study. Each CDR3 is given with its conserved first and last residue.

V gene | CDR3 protein
TRBV11-3 | CASSFQQGTEQFF
TRBV6-1 | CASSRQEWTGELFF
TRBV23-1 | CASSHADRGTGELFF
TRBV7-3 | CASSLDSNYEQYF
TRBV1 | CTSRRRGDQPQHF
TRBV27 | CASSSTGGADTQYF
TRBV27 | CASSLSSGGGGYEQYF
TRBV28 | CASIGRAVWSPLHF
TRBV18 | CASSHAQTGTSSGNTIYF
TRBV6-6 | CASSYGSGKTSYEQYF
TRBV11-2 | CASLQEGYEQFF
TRBV10-3 | CAISKTGEPNEQFF
TRBV18 | CASSPIQGSTNEKLFF
TRBV7-3 | CASSLIGASGRMREQFF
TRBV7-3 | CASRTRTNTEAFF
TRBV18 | CASSGGQGANEQYF
TRBV27 | CASSLGARSGNQPQHF
TRBV2 | CASFPGQGLSGYTF
TRBV18 | CASSPQTGNPNTQYF
TRBV28 | CASSKQGYGYTF
TRBV10-3 | CATHAGGGGYEQYF
TRBV7-3 | CASSGGTGGQETQYF
TRBV2 | CASTQGALSGYTF
TRBV4-1 | CASSQGQGDSEKLFF
TRBV28 | CASRITSRAETQYF
TRBV11-2 | CASRSTGGNTGELFF
TRBV6-5 | CASSTGDPPYEQYF
TRBV7-9 | CASSAISVSGANVLTF
TRBV6-5 | CASSPQASWGYGYTF
TRBV7-3 | CASSPGPKGTYNEQFF
TRBV6-5 | CASSYSGLREETQYF
TRBV7-3 | CASSFGGELFF
TRBV5-1 | CASSHRSERTGNYGYTF
TRBV5-1 | CASSLKGQGASEAFF
TRBV28 | CASSTFGQGVTYEQYF
TRBV18 | CASSLKQLASEQYF
TRBV5-1 | CASSLGAQANYEQYF
TRBV30 | CAWSVQGYEQYF
TRBV28 | CASSLRTGGTGELFF
TRBV7-6 | CASSLGGQGTYNEQFF
TRBV7-3 | CASTRGSGELFF
TRBV15 | CATSRGTGFSGNTIYF
TRBV7-8 | CASSLAPGYGYTF
TRBV29-1 | CSGAGGSPYEQYF
TRBV6-1 | CASSPKGEGVQPQHF
TRBV5-4 | CASREGQLNTEAFF
TRBV6-5 | CASKGTFLRAHEQYF
TRBV9 | CASSVEEGRGSPLHF
TRBV2 | CARGGTKGWFF
TRBV7-2 | CASSPRRTRQYF
TRBV6-6 | CASRFTQGAGEQYF
TRBV28 | CASSVRSPYEQYF
TRBV5-1 | CASSLEGVAEQYF
TRBV4-1 | CASSPSPGNQPQHF
TRBV4-1 | CASSSIHFTGLSTDTQYF